A single sample is the source of the 3 T cell receptor beta chains below, sequenced in a study of a mutant IDH1 vaccine in newly diagnosed glioma. This sample's time point: week 35, safety follow-up. In the vaccine, a single dose held 300 ug of the mutant IDH1 20-mer peptide, along with topical imiquimod. Only in-frame clones appear in the TCRdb table, and some are missing; sequencing was by immunoSEQ multiplex PCR. The table shows around 41,000 clones, with 80% to 90% occurring only once. No antigen has been identified for these receptors. The sample was PBMCs, taken from a glioma patient whose treatment included an IDH1 peptide vaccine. The receptor source for this set is a man between 40 and 49 years old with glioma.

The chain recombines TRBV27 with TRBJ2-1, with TRBD2 matching 8 bases. The J segment lost 7 bases and the V segment lost 1 base, leaving 18 bases of the junction unmatched. The germline V gene encodes CDR1 MNHEY and CDR2 SMNVEV (reference sequence). The CDR3 runs to 19 residues. CDR3 in DNA: TGTGCCAGCAGTTTATTAAGCCTTGGGGCTAGCGGGTTATTAAATGAGCAGTTCTTC. The encoded protein is CASSLLSLGASGLLNEQFF.

The chain carries TRBV7-6 and TRBJ2-1, with TRBD2 matching 11 bases. Germline loops: CDR1 SGHVS, CDR2 FNYEAQ. The CDR3 totals 16 residues. V gave up 1 base and J gave up 4 bases; unmatched junction bases: 3. The CDR3 region is CASSLDTSGGYNEQFF. CDR3 sequence (DNA): TGTGCCAGCAGCTTAGACACTAGCGGGGGATACAATGAGCAGTTCTTC.

This chain joins TRBV14 and TRBJ2-2; 10 nucleotides line up with TRBD1. Losses at the gene ends were 5 bases for V and 7 bases for J; bases not matched to a gene: 10. In germline, CDR1 is SGHDN, CDR2 FVKESK. The CDR3 has 16 residues. The CDR3 loop is CASSNRDRGRFGELFF. The CDR3 DNA follows: TGTGCCAGCAGCAACCGGGACAGGGGTCGGTTCGGGGAGCTGTTTTTT.